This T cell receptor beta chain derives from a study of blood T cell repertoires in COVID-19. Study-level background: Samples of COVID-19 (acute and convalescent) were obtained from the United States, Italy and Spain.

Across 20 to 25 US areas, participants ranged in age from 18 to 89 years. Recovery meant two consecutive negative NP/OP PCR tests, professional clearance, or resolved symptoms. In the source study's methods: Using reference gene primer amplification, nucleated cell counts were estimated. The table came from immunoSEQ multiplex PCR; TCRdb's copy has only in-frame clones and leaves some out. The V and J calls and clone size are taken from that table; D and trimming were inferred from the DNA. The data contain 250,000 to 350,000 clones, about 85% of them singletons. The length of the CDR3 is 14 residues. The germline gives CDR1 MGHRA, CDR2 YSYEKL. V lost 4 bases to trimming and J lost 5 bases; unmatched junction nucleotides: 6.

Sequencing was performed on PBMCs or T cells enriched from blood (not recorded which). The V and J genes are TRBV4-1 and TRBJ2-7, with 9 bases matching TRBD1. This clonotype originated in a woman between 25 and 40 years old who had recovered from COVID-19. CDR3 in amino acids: CASSPGDRAHEQYF. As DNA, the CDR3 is TGCGCCAGCAGCCCAGGGGACAGGGCTCACGAGCAGTACTTC.